These 15 T cell receptor beta chains originate from one sample sequenced in a study of CD8+ T cells in alopecia areata. Following RNA extraction, reverse transcription yielded cDNA that acted as the sequencing template. Method: immunoSEQ multiplex PCR; TCRdb's copy keeps in-frame clones and lacks some. The sample includes under 150,000 clones, 62% of them seen just once. Sequenced input: CD8+ T cells sorted from blood. The receptor set was obtained from a human donor in good health.

A few counts support this clone. The chain carries TRBV25-1 and TRBJ2-7, with TRBD1 matching 7 bases. Germline CDR1 is MGHDK and CDR2 is SYGVNS. CDR3 length: 13 residues. V shed 6 bases, J shed 5 bases, and the junction held 7 bases outside the gene matches. The CDR3 loop reads CASRNRQGDEQYF. In nucleotides, the CDR3 is TGTGCCAGCAGGAACCGACAGGGAGACGAGCAGTACTTC.

This clone was observed a few times. CDR3 in amino acids: CSVETSGNRLGELFF. In DNA form, the CDR3 reads TGCAGCGTAGAAACTAGCGGGAATAGGCTCGGGGAGCTGTTTTTT. The chain uses TRBV29-1 and TRBJ2-2, with 10 bases lining up with TRBD2. The germline V gene has CDR1 SQVTM and CDR2 ANQGSEA. With V trimmed by 6 bases and J by 7 bases, 11 bases remained unmatched. The length of the CDR3 is 15 residues.

V and J are TRBV10-2 and TRBJ2-7; 9 bases match TRBD2. The trim removed 6 bases at V and 6 bases at J, leaving 15 bases unmatched. This CDR3 region has 16 residues. Germline V lookup: CDR1 WSHSY, CDR2 SAAADI. CDR3 in amino acids: CASRSGLAGFPGEQYF. The CDR3 DNA is TGCGCCAGCAGGTCCGGTCTAGCGGGATTTCCTGGCGAGCAGTACTTC.

The rearrangement joins TRBV7-8 to TRBJ1-5, with D perhaps TRBD1 (5 bases). The CDR3 extends over 19 amino acids. V gave up 5 bases and J gave up 6 bases, with 29 bases separating them. Germline CDR1 is SGHVS and CDR2 is FQNEAQ. The CDR3 nucleotides read TGTGCCAGCAGCAGACGGTCCGGGGACGGTCTTTTTGATGTTCAGCCCCAGCATTTT. It translates to CASSRRSGDGLFDVQPQHF.

The gene calls are TRBV5-1 and TRBJ2-5; a possible D gene is TRBD2 (5 bases). This CDR3 is 15 amino acids long. The germline V and J ends were trimmed by 1 base and 5 bases, with 15 bases remaining between them. Germline V gene lookup returns CDR1 SGHRS and CDR2 YFSETQ. The CDR3 region is CASSLTVSGLETQYF. The CDR3 nucleotides are TGCGCCAGCAGCTTGACGGTCTCGGGGTTGGAGACCCAGTACTTC.

The rearrangement joins TRBV7-9 to TRBJ2-7, with 9 bases fitting TRBD1. V lost 6 bases, J lost 9 bases, and 15 bases stayed unmatched. The germline CDR1 and CDR2 sequences are SEHNR and FQNEAQ (reference sequence). CDR3 size: 15 residues. The CDR3 protein is CASSSPGDRELRQYF. CDR3 nucleotide sequence: TGTGCCAGCAGTTCACCGGGGGACAGGGAGTTGAGGCAGTACTTC. The complete variable domain, with remaining parts taken from reference TRBV7-9 and TRBJ2-7, reads DTGVSQNPRHKITKRGQNVTFRCDPISEHNRLYWYRQTLGQGPEFLTYFQNEAQLEKSRLLSDRFSAERPKGSFSTLEIQRTEQGDSAMYLCASSSPGDRELRQYFGPGTRLTVT.

The chain has TRBV6-1 and TRBJ2-7, with D tentatively TRBD2 (5 bases). Germline lookup yields CDR1 MNHNS and CDR2 SASEGT. CDR3 size: 13 residues. V was pared by 8 bases and J by 0 bases, with 11 bases between. This CDR3 is CASETTASYEQYF. DNA of the CDR3: TGTGCCAGCGAGACTACCGCCTCCTACGAGCAGTACTTC.

The sample holds one count of this clone. CDR3: CASSGTGQETQYF. CDR3 nucleotide sequence: TGTGCCAGCAGTGGGACAGGACAAGAGACCCAGTACTTC. This sequence joins TRBV6-5 and TRBJ2-5; 8 nucleotides align to TRBD1. V lost 5 bases to trimming and J lost 2 bases; unmatched junction nucleotides: 1. The CDR3 totals 13 residues. Germline CDR1 is MNHEY and CDR2 is SVGAGI.

The chain employs TRBV13 and TRBJ2-7; TRBD1 is a possible D gene (6 bases). This CDR3 contains 13 residues. Germline V CDR1 and CDR2: PRHDT, FYEKMQ (reference sequence). The V end lost 2 bases, the J end lost 3 bases, and 8 bases lay between the germline ends. The CDR3 nucleotides are TGTGCCAGCAGCTTAAGGGGGAACTACGAGCAGTACTTC. Translating it yields CASSLRGNYEQYF. The complete variable domain, with remaining parts taken from reference TRBV13 and TRBJ2-7, reads AAGVIQSPRHLIKEKRETATLKCYPIPRHDTVYWYQQGPGQDPQFLISFYEKMQSDKGSIPDRFSAQQFSDYHSELNMSSLELGDSALYFCASSLRGNYEQYFGPGTRLTVT.

This clone appeared a few times. The chain couples TRBV27 to TRBJ2-2, with 7 bases that match TRBD1. V dropped 7 bases and J dropped 7; count of bases not matched to a gene: 6. Germline lookup yields CDR1 MNHEY and CDR2 SMNVEV (reference sequence). This CDR3 is built from 13 residues. The CDR3 sequence is CASNRGGLGELFF. In DNA, the CDR3 is TGTGCCAGCAATAGAGGGGGCCTCGGGGAGCTGTTTTTT.

V and J are TRBV29-1 and TRBJ2-1; the match to TRBD2 covers 14 bases. Germline CDR1 is SQVTM and CDR2 is ANQGSEA. V gave up 5 bases and J gave up 3 bases; unmatched junction bases: 6. The CDR3 runs to 16 residues. The CDR3 bases are TGCAGCGTTAGTGGACTAGCGGGAGGTGGCTACAATGAGCAGTTCTTC. This encodes CSVSGLAGGGYNEQFF.

This clone was observed a handful of times. The rearrangement links TRBV5-6 to TRBJ1-5; TRBD1 matches at 8 bases. Germline V gene lookup returns CDR1 SGHDT and CDR2 YYEEEE. V gave up 0 bases and J gave up 4 bases; unmatched junction bases: 0. CDR3 size: 14 residues. Written as DNA, the CDR3 is TGTGCCAGCAGCTTGGGGACAGGGAATCAGCCCCAGCATTTT. Protein sequence: CASSLGTGNQPQHF.

The genes are TRBV7-9 and TRBJ2-7; 9 bases line up with TRBD1. This CDR3 has 12 amino acids. Trimming took 11 bases from V and 5 from J; bases not matched to a gene: 7. The germline V gene has CDR1 SEHNR and CDR2 FQNEAQ (reference sequence). The CDR3 reads CAGGQGSNEQYF. Written as DNA, the CDR3 is TGTGCCGGGGGACAGGGATCTAACGAGCAGTACTTC.

The chain couples TRBV19 to TRBJ2-7; D assignment may be TRBD1 or TRBD2 (5 bases each). The CDR3 runs 12 residues. From germline, CDR1 is LNHDA and CDR2 SQIVND (reference sequence). With 7 bases removed from V and 3 bases from J, the gap between germline ends came to 10 bases. In DNA form, the CDR3 reads TGTGCCAGTATGGGGACCTACTACGAGCAGTACTTC. Translating gives CASMGTYYEQYF.

This chain connects TRBV7-9 to TRBJ2-2; D is unclear. The CDR3 is 11 amino acids. From germline, CDR1 is SEHNR and CDR2 FQNEAQ (reference sequence). Trimming shortened V by 7 bases and J by 8 bases, and 8 bases separated the two germline ends. CDR3 sequence: CASTPSGELFF. CDR3 DNA sequence: TGTGCCAGCACCCCATCTGGGGAGCTGTTTTTT.